These 2 T cell receptor beta chains were sequenced from one sample in a study. TCRdb reprocessed the 5' RACE reads with MiXCR, giving one entry per CDR3 protein. The profile shows 40,000 to 55,000 distinct CDR3 sequences, 22% of them singletons. Cells sorted as Tregs were CD4+, CD25+ and CD127-/low. Sequenced input: Tregs sorted from a lymph node. The receptors here all came from a female donor with breast cancer.

The rearrangement joins TRBV7-8 to TRBJ2-6, with 8 bases fitting TRBD1. The trim removed 5 bases at V and 4 bases at J, leaving 7 bases unmatched. The CDR3 extends over 16 amino acids. The V gene's germline CDR1 is SGHVS and CDR2 FQNEAQ. CDR3 nucleotides: TGTGCCAGCAGCCTCCGGACAGGGACAGGGGCCAACGTCCTGACTTTC. Amino acids: CASSLRTGTGANVLTF.

This clonotype was detected once. The rearrangement links TRBV7-2 to TRBJ2-1; TRBD2 agrees at 14 bases. Germline CDR1 and CDR2: SGHTA and FQGNSA. CDR3 length equals 13 residues. J lost 16 bases, V lost 5 bases, and 7 bases had no gene match. CDR3 DNA sequence: TGTGCCAGCAGCCCGGGACTAGCGGGAGTCAATTTCTTC. It codes for CASSPGLAGVNFF.